The rows below give T cell receptor beta chains drawn from one sample of a study of blood T cell dynamics during melanoma immunotherapy. The table came from immunoSEQ multiplex PCR; TCRdb's copy has only in-frame clones and leaves some out. The repertoire consists of 25,000 to 35,000 clones, with roughly 83% occurring once and the leading ten covering about 9.3%. This sample comprised blood, obtained from a patient treated with checkpoint blockade. These receptors came from a human donor with melanoma. CDR3s include the opening cysteine and the closing phenylalanine or tryptophan. A D gene is named only where the DNA matches it firmly. Only some rows state a clone size, as once, few, many or a class for expanded clones.

>14|-|-|TRBV5-4|TRBJ2-7
TGTGCCAGCAGCTTGAAAACAGGGAGGTACGAGCAGTACTTC
CASSLKTGRYEQYF
>13|-|-|TRBV6-5|TRBJ2-7
TGTGCCAGCAGTGCATCGGGCTCCTACGAGCAGTACTTC
CASSASGSYEQYF
>15|TRBD1|once|TRBV9|TRBJ1-2
TGTGCCAGCAGCGTACTTGGACAGGGAAACTATGGCTACACCTTC
CASSVLGQGNYGYTF
>13|-|-|TRBV6-1|TRBJ2-7
TGTGCCAGCAGTGAAGCACGGGGCGGCGAGCAGTACTTC
CASSEARGGEQYF
>19|TRBD2|-|TRBV29-1|TRBJ2-1
TGCAGCGTTGAAGTGGGAGTTTTAGCGGGGGGGAGCTCCTACAATGAGCAGTTCTTC
CSVEVGVLAGGSSYNEQFF
>15|TRBD1|-|TRBV4-1|TRBJ1-1
TGCGCCAGCAGCCCCAGCGCCAGGGGGTTAACTGAAGCTTTCTTT
CASSPSARGLTEAFF
>14|TRBD1|-|TRBV2|TRBJ2-3
TGTGCCGGGGCTCGGGACAGGGGAACAGATACGCAGTATTTT
CAGARDRGTDTQYF
>14|-|-|TRBV6-1|TRBJ2-1
TGTGCCAGCAGAGGGGGGGATCCCTACAATGAGCAGTTCTTC
CASRGGDPYNEQFF
>13|TRBD1|once|TRBV19|TRBJ1-5
TGTGCCAGTAGTGGGGGACAGGGTCAGCCCCAGCATTTT
CASSGGQGQPQHF
>15|TRBD1|-|TRBV19|TRBJ1-5
TGTGCCAGTAAGAGAGGACAGGGGGGAACTCAGCCCCAGCATTTT
CASKRGQGGTQPQHF
>15|TRBD1|few|TRBV19|TRBJ1-5
TGTGCCAGTGGGCACCGGGACAGGGTCATGCAGCCCCAGCATTTT
CASGHRDRVMQPQHF
>14|-|-|TRBV7-2|TRBJ2-3
TGTGCCAGCAGCTGGGTCGGGGGAACAGATACGCAGTATTTT
CASSWVGGTDTQYF
>13|TRBD1|-|TRBV19|TRBJ1-3
TGTGCCAGTATCCGGACAGGGGAAAACACCATATATTTT
CASIRTGENTIYF
>13|-|-|TRBV27|TRBJ2-2
TGTGCCAGCAGTTTACGCGCAACCGGGGAGCTGTTTTTT
CASSLRATGELFF
>17|-|-|TRBV30|TRBJ1-4
TGTGCCTGGAGTGTAGCCGGGTCTGGGAGGACTAATGAAAAACTGTTTTTT
CAWSVAGSGRTNEKLFF
>13|-|-|TRBV6-6|TRBJ1-2
TGTGCCAGCAGTTACGACGGATACTATGGCTACACCTTC
CASSYDGYYGYTF
>13|-|-|TRBV14|TRBJ2-2
TGTGCCACCCGAGTAGGGGGGACCGGGGAGCTGTTTTTT
CATRVGGTGELFF
>13|TRBD1|medium-sized|TRBV19|TRBJ2-7
TGTGCCAGTAGTGCAGGGGGCTCCTACGAGCAGTACTTC
CASSAGGSYEQYF
>15|-|-|TRBV28|TRBJ2-7
TGTGCCACCGCCAAATCTAGACAGGGAGCGGGGGAGCAGTACTTC
CATAKSRQGAGEQYF
>15|-|-|TRBV2|TRBJ1-5
TGTGCCAGCAGTGAGGGAACGGCTAGCAATCAGCCCCAGCATTTT
CASSEGTASNQPQHF